These 12 T cell receptor beta chains originate from one sample sequenced in a study of CD4 T cells in relation to SARS-CoV-2 and coronaviruses. No antigen is known for these receptors. Here immunoSEQ multiplex PCR was the method, and the copy in TCRdb shows in-frame clones only, minus some. The sample contains 38,000 or so clones, around 83% of which appear only once. Material: naive CD4+ T cells from PBMCs, cultured in vitro. As for subset: naive CD4+ T cells isolated by negative enrichment. Receptors originate from an adult with COVID-19.

The rearrangement uses TRBV6-5 and TRBJ2-5; D is unresolved. V lost 2 bases to trimming and J lost 6 bases, with 7 bases between them. The CDR3 contains 12 residues. Germline V gives CDR1 MNHEY, CDR2 SVGAGI. CDR3: CASSYAEQTQYF. CDR3 sequence (DNA): TGTGCCAGCAGTTACGCCGAGCAGACCCAGTACTTC.

The chain combines TRBV4-1 with TRBJ1-4; TRBD1 might be the D (5 bases). Germline loops: CDR1 MGHRA, CDR2 YSYEKL. This CDR3 spans 16 amino acids. Trimming removed 1 base at V and 6 bases at J, with 15 bases between. The CDR3 is CASSQVLPRADEKLFF. In DNA form, the CDR3 reads TGCGCCAGCAGCCAAGTATTGCCCAGGGCCGATGAAAAACTGTTTTTT.

This clone was detected once. The V gene is TRBV6-2 or TRBV6-3, the J gene TRBJ2-3; 10 nucleotides agree with TRBD2. Losses at the gene ends were 2 bases for V and 2 bases for J; bases not matched to a gene: 7. Germline assignment: CDR1 MNHEY and CDR2 SVGEGT. The length of the CDR3 is 17 residues. The CDR3 protein is CASSYGLAGGVTDTQYF. The CDR3 coding sequence is TGTGCCAGCAGTTACGGATTAGCGGGAGGAGTCACAGATACGCAGTATTTT.

This chain joins TRBV9 and TRBJ2-3; 12 bases are shared with TRBD2. This CDR3 has 17 residues. Germline CDR1 SGDLS, CDR2 YYNGEE. J gave up 6 bases and V 3 bases, and 11 bases lay outside the gene matches. The CDR3 here is CASSADPSGRGGDTQYF. The DNA of the CDR3 is TGTGCCAGCAGCGCCGATCCTAGCGGGAGGGGAGGGGATACGCAGTATTTT.

This chain links TRBV19 with TRBJ1-2; TRBD1 might be the D (6 bases). Trimming shortened V by 8 bases and J by 4 bases, and 14 bases separated the two germline ends. This CDR3 spans 13 amino acids. The germline V gene has CDR1 LNHDA and CDR2 SQIVND (reference sequence). DNA of the CDR3: TGTGCCAGTGAGGGGGGACCTGGCTATGGCTACACCTTC. It yields the protein CASEGGPGYGYTF.

The chain has TRBV4-1 and TRBJ2-5; tentatively, D is TRBD2 (7 bases). In germline, CDR1 is MGHRA, CDR2 YSYEKL. The length of the CDR3 is 16 residues. The V and J ends lost 4 bases and 5 bases respectively, with 20 bases between them. DNA for the CDR3: TGCGCCAGCAGCCCCTTAGGGCGGGGGCACATGGAGACCCAGTACTTC. Amino acid sequence: CASSPLGRGHMETQYF.

This clone was counted between two and nine times. This chain connects TRBV11-3 to TRBJ2-7, with a tentative D call TRBD2 (6 bases). Germline V gene data show CDR1 as SGHNT and CDR2 as YENEEA. The CDR3 runs to 13 residues. V lost 4 bases to trimming and J lost 3 bases, with 10 bases between them. The CDR3 reads CASSWGGNYEQYF. The CDR3 DNA sequence: TGTGCCAGCAGCTGGGGAGGAAACTACGAGCAGTACTTC.

CDR3 nucleotide sequence: TGTGCCAGCAGCGTTAGCGGGAGTGCGGGTACGCAGTATTTT. Translated: CASSVSGSAGTQYF. This chain connects TRBV9 to TRBJ2-3; 9 bases align to TRBD2. Germline V gene lookup returns CDR1 SGDLS and CDR2 YYNGEE. CDR3 size: 14 residues. After removal of 2 bases from V and 8 bases from J, the junction contained 6 bases not matched to a gene. The whole variable domain, filled in from reference TRBV9 and TRBJ2-3, reads DSGVTQTPKHLITATGQRVTLRCSPRSGDLSVYWYQQSLDQGLQFLIQYYNGEERAKGNILERFSAQQFPDLHSELNLSSLELGDSALYFCASSVSGSAGTQYFGPGTRLTVL.

The rearrangement joins TRBV18 to TRBJ1-4; D remains ambiguous. CDR1 and CDR2 from the germline V gene are KGHSH and LQKENI. The CDR3 spans 14 residues. V gave up 4 bases and J gave up 2 bases, with 8 bases separating them. CDR3 nucleotide sequence: TGTGCCAGCTCACGGGCCGGGACTAATGAAAAACTGTTTTTT. Amino acid sequence: CASSRAGTNEKLFF.

V usage is TRBV6-5 and J usage is TRBJ2-5, with D unclear. CDR1 is MNHEY and CDR2 is SVGAGI in the germline V gene. CDR3 length: 14 residues. With 0 bases removed from V and 5 bases from J, the gap between germline ends came to 10 bases. The CDR3 here is CASSYSNPRETQYF. The CDR3 nucleotides are TGTGCCAGCAGTTACTCGAATCCTCGGGAGACCCAGTACTTC.

J is TRBJ2-2 and V is TRBV6-2 or TRBV6-3, with a possible D match to TRBD1 (6 bases). V was clipped by 4 bases and J by 2 bases, with 17 bases between them. This CDR3 region has 17 residues. In germline, CDR1 is MNHEY, CDR2 SVGEGT. The CDR3 DNA sequence: TGTGCCAGCAGTTCCCAAGACAGGCGTAAAAACACCGGGGAGCTGTTTTTT. This encodes CASSSQDRRKNTGELFF.

The chain links TRBV5-1 to TRBJ2-2; 9 bases are shared with TRBD2. Germline V gene lookup returns CDR1 SGHRS and CDR2 YFSETQ. The CDR3 loop spans 17 amino acids. The J segment lost 5 bases and the V segment lost 0 bases, leaving 8 bases of the junction unmatched. The CDR3, as DNA: TGCGCCAGCAGCTTGGGATCTCGCGGGAGGGCGACCGGGGAGCTGTTTTTT. Its protein product is CASSLGSRGRATGELFF.